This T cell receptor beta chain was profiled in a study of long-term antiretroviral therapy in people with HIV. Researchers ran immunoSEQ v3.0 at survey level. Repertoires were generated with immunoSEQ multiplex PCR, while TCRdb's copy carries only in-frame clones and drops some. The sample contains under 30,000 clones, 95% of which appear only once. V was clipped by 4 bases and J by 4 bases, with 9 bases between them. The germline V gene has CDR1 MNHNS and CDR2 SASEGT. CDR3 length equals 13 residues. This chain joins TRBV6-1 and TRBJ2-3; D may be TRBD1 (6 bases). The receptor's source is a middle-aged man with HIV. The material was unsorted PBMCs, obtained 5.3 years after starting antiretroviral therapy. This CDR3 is CASSVNRADTQYF. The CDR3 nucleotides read TGTGCCAGCAGTGTAAACAGGGCAGATACGCAGTATTTT.